A selection of T cell receptor beta chains follows, all from one sample in a study of Ad26.COV2.S vaccination and SARS-CoV-2 variants. This table comes from immunoSEQ multiplex PCR, and its TCRdb copy is limited to in-frame clones, with some not included. The sample lists 380,000 or so clones, around 89% seen once, with around 5.8% in the top ten. The sequences come from peripheral blood, collected in a trial of Ad26.COV2.S vaccine versus placebo. The receptors come from a person aged 18-65 years who received the Ad26.COV2.S COVID-19 vaccine or a placebo. The CDR3 runs from the conserved cysteine through the conserved F or W. Fields, in order: J gene, D gene, clone size, V gene, CDR3 protein, CDR3 DNA. A D gene is named only where the DNA matches it firmly. The size of a clone is reported for some rows only, either as once, few or many, or as a class for expanded clones.

TRBJ2-7,TRBD1,NA,TRBV5-1,CASSLDYVGQGYEQYF,TGCGCCAGCAGCTTGGATTATGTGGGACAGGGCTACGAGCAGTACTTC
TRBJ1-4,TRBD1,NA,TRBV15,CATNRQGDNEKLFF,TGTGCCACCAACCGACAGGGGGATAATGAAAAACTGTTTTTT
TRBJ1-1,NA,NA,TRBV5-1,CASSKDGYTEAFF,TGCGCCAGCAGCAAGGACGGCTACACTGAAGCTTTCTTT
TRBJ2-2,NA,NA,TRBV9,CASSVGGGISTGELFF,TGTGCCAGCAGCGTTGGTGGAGGAATATCCACCGGGGAGCTGTTTTTT
TRBJ2-1,NA,NA,TRBV5-1,CASSSIRGSYNEQFF,TGCGCCAGCAGCTCTATCAGGGGTTCCTACAATGAGCAGTTCTTC
TRBJ2-5,NA,NA,TRBV19,CASRDMGRQETQYF,TGTGCCAGCCGGGATATGGGCCGACAAGAGACCCAGTACTTC
TRBJ2-7,NA,NA,TRBV15,CATSREGTPNPPTHEQYF,TGTGCCACCAGCAGAGAAGGGACACCAAACCCACCCACCCACGAGCAGTACTTC
TRBJ2-7,TRBD1,NA,TRBV2,CASNRQGREQYF,TGTGCCAGCAACAGACAGGGCCGGGAGCAGTACTTC
TRBJ1-1,NA,NA,TRBV28,CASSAPRGKNTEAFF,TGTGCCAGCTCGGCCCCTCGAGGCAAGAACACTGAAGCTTTCTTT
TRBJ2-7,TRBD1,NA,TRBV7-8,CASSTPQGARYEQYF,TGTGCCAGCAGCACCCCCCAGGGGGCTAGGTACGAGCAGTACTTC
TRBJ2-7,NA,NA,TRBV6-6,CASSAQGGGYEQYF,TGTGCCAGCAGTGCCCAGGGGGGGGGCTACGAGCAGTACTTC
TRBJ1-5,TRBD1,NA,TRBV19,CASSPRGTGEPQHF,TGTGCCAGTAGTCCCAGGGGGACGGGAGAGCCCCAGCATTTT
TRBJ2-3,NA,once,TRBV18,CASSPGLATGDTQYF,TGTGCCAGCTCACCGGGGCTAGCGACGGGGGATACGCAGTATTTT
TRBJ2-7,NA,NA,TRBV18,CASTNRTPSYEQYF,TGTGCCAGCACCAACAGGACTCCCTCCTACGAGCAGTACTTC
TRBJ2-6,NA,NA,TRBV5-4,CASSTLGGSGANVLTF,TGTGCCAGCAGCACCCTCGGGGGCTCTGGGGCCAACGTCCTGACTTTC
TRBJ2-3,TRBD1,NA,TRBV12-5,CASGLVPGQAEDTQYF,TGTGCTAGTGGTTTGGTACCGGGACAGGCCGAGGATACGCAGTATTTT
TRBJ2-2,TRBD1,few,TRBV11-3,CASSLVGQDTGELFF,TGTGCCAGCAGCTTAGTGGGACAGGACACCGGGGAGCTGTTTTTT
TRBJ2-5,NA,NA,TRBV7-3,CASSSPGVETQYF,TGTGCCAGCAGTTCACCGGGGGTGGAGACCCAGTACTTC
TRBJ1-4,NA,NA,TRBV27,CASSLRSGRNEKLFF,TGTGCCAGCAGTTTAAGGAGCGGGCGGAATGAAAAACTGTTTTTT
TRBJ2-3,NA,many,TRBV7-2,CASSWLGDFTDTQYF,TGTGCCAGCAGCTGGTTGGGGGATTTCACAGATACGCAGTATTTT
TRBJ2-2,NA,few,TRBV19,CATKGGSYTGELFF,TGTGCCACAAAAGGCGGTTCTTACACCGGGGAGCTGTTTTTT
TRBJ2-5,TRBD2,NA,TRBV6-2/TRBV6-3,CASSFPGTSGQETQYF,TGTGCCAGCAGTTTTCCCGGGACTAGCGGACAAGAGACCCAGTACTTC
TRBJ1-6,NA,NA,TRBV30,CAWSSARESSYNSPLHF,TGTGCCTGGAGTTCCGCTAGGGAGAGCTCCTATAATTCACCCCTCCACTTT
TRBJ2-1,TRBD2,NA,TRBV7-9,CASSDRAGPSYNEQFF,TGTGCCAGCAGTGACAGAGCGGGACCCTCCTACAATGAGCAGTTCTTC
TRBJ1-2,NA,NA,TRBV11-2,CASSLRRGGRIYGYTF,TGTGCCAGCAGCTTAAGACGGGGGGGCCGAATTTATGGCTACACCTTC
TRBJ2-3,NA,NA,TRBV6-1,CASSETLQTQYF,TGTGCCAGCAGTGAAACTTTGCAAACGCAGTATTTT
TRBJ2-2,NA,NA,TRBV6-5,CASSYLKTGELFF,TGTGCCAGCAGTTACCTTAAAACCGGGGAGCTGTTTTTT
TRBJ1-6,TRBD1,NA,TRBV6-5,CASSYPGQGNSPLHF,TGTGCCAGCAGTTACCCGGGACAGGGAAATTCACCCCTCCACTTT
TRBJ2-3,TRBD1,once,TRBV28,CASTSTGGESTDTQYF,TGTGCCAGTACAAGCACAGGGGGCGAGAGCACAGATACGCAGTATTTT
TRBJ1-1,TRBD1,NA,TRBV5-8,CASSEGTVNTEAFF,TGTGCCAGCAGCGAAGGGACAGTCAACACTGAAGCTTTCTTT
TRBJ1-3,NA,NA,TRBV7-2,CASSFTWTLGNTIYF,TGTGCCAGCAGCTTTACCTGGACGTTGGGAAACACCATATATTTT
TRBJ1-6,NA,NA,TRBV7-3,CASSRAGNSPLHF,TGTGCCAGCAGCCGAGCTGGGAATTCACCCCTCCACTTT
TRBJ1-2,NA,NA,TRBV4-1,CASSQVREDLHLGYTF,TGCGCCAGCAGCCAAGTAAGAGAAGACCTACACCTCGGCTACACCTTC
TRBJ2-5,TRBD2,NA,TRBV24-1,CATSEAGGAETQYF,TGTGCCACCAGTGAGGCGGGGGGCGCAGAGACCCAGTACTTC
TRBJ1-2,NA,NA,TRBV4-2,CASSQDAGGDYGYTF,TGTGCCAGCAGCCAAGATGCGGGGGGCGACTATGGCTACACCTTC
TRBJ2-7,NA,NA,TRBV7-2,CASSLGVYEQYF,TGTGCCAGCAGCCTTGGGGTCTACGAGCAGTACTTC
TRBJ1-1,NA,NA,TRBV7-2,CASSLVGIGQLNTEAFF,TGTGCCAGCAGCTTAGTAGGAATCGGACAACTGAACACTGAAGCTTTCTTT
TRBJ2-2,NA,NA,TRBV12-3/TRBV12-4,CASSLKGDGELFF,TGTGCCAGCAGTTTAAAGGGAGATGGGGAGCTGTTTTTT
TRBJ2-2,NA,NA,TRBV7-9,CASSLSGSTGELFF,TGTGCCAGCAGCTTAAGTGGGAGCACCGGGGAGCTGTTTTTT
TRBJ1-1,TRBD1,NA,TRBV7-3,CASSSFNRGGNTEAFF,TGTGCCAGCAGCAGTTTCAACAGGGGAGGGAACACTGAAGCTTTCTTT
TRBJ1-5,NA,NA,TRBV18,CASSPPGNSISPQHF,TGTGCCAGCTCACCACCCGGGAACTCAATCAGCCCCCAGCATTTT